This T cell receptor (beta chain) was retrieved from a study of CD8+ T cells in alopecia areata. Treatment specified: oral pan-JAK inhibitor, 5-10 mg twice daily. The CDR3 has 17 residues. Germline CDR1 SNHLY, CDR2 FYNNEI. Trimming took 4 bases from V and 0 from J; bases not matched to a gene: 6. Reverse transcribed after extraction, RNA yielded cDNA as the sequencing template. Profiling relied on immunoSEQ multiplex PCR, and the TCRdb table lists in-frame clones only, not all of them. The repertoire consists of tens of thousands of clones, with over 70% occurring once and the leading ten covering around 15%.

Here the sequenced sample was CD8+ T cells sorted from blood, taken at week 44, from a patient treated with tofacitinib. The sequence derives from a human donor with alopecia areata. The V call is TRBV2, the J call TRBJ2-1, with TRBD2 identical over 10 bases. The CDR3: CASSAGGLASSYNEQFF. DNA for the CDR3: TGTGCCAGCAGTGCTGGGGGACTAGCGAGCTCCTACAATGAGCAGTTCTTC. The full variable domain, in which reference TRBV2 and TRBJ2-1 provide the parts outside the CDR3, is EPEVTQTPSHQVTQMGQEVILRCVPISNHLYFYWYRQILGQKVEFLVSFYNNEISEKSEIFDDQFSVERPDGSNFTLKIRSTKLEDSAMYFCASSAGGLASSYNEQFFGPGTRLTVL.